A selection of T cell receptor beta chains follows, all from one sample in a study of blood T cells in healthy people across ages. From the 5' RACE reads, TCRdb called clonotypes with MiXCR, one entry per CDR3 protein. The table records about 1,400,000 distinct CDR3 sequences, almost 60% of them present only once. Sequenced sample: blood. These receptors came from a young man in good health. The CDR3 runs from the conserved cysteine through the conserved F or W. The D gene is left open where the match is weak. The size entry is marked missing in some rows and otherwise reads once, few, many or a size class.

D gene | J gene | CDR3 length | V gene | clone size | CDR3 DNA | CDR3 protein
TRBD2 | TRBJ2-1 | 15 | TRBV20-1 | . | TGCAGTGCGACTAGCGCCTCGAGCTCCTACAATGAGCAGTTCTTC | CSATSASSSYNEQFF
TRBD1 | TRBJ2-7 | 14 | TRBV7-2 | . | TGTGCCAGCAGCTCAGGGGGCGGGCGCTACGAGCAGTACTTC | CASSSGGGRYEQYF
. | TRBJ2-7 | 17 | TRBV6-6 | few | TGTGCCAGCAGTTACTCGGCCCAACTACAGGGTGATTACGAGCAGTACTTC | CASSYSAQLQGDYEQYF
. | TRBJ1-2 | 11 | TRBV29-1 | . | TGCAGCGCCAACAGGGAGGTTGGCTACACCTTC | CSANREVGYTF
. | TRBJ2-3 | 11 | TRBV29-1 | . | TGCAGCGTTCCTCGGGCAGATACGCAGTATTTT | CSVPRADTQYF
TRBD2 | TRBJ2-2 | 16 | TRBV27 | . | TGTGCCAGCAGTTCGCTAGCGGGAGATGGGACCGGGGAGCTGTTTTTT | CASSSLAGDGTGELFF
. | TRBJ2-7 | 14 | TRBV10-3 | few | TGTGCCATCAGTGGGGTGCAGGGGGGCCACGAGCAGTACTTC | CAISGVQGGHEQYF
. | TRBJ2-3 | 14 | TRBV10-3 | . | TGTGCCATCAGTGGGGCGGGGACCACAGATACGCAGTATTTT | CAISGAGTTDTQYF
TRBD2 | TRBJ2-5 | 14 | TRBV10-2 | . | TGCGCCAGCAGGGTAGCGGGCCCACAAGAGACCCAGTACTTC | CASRVAGPQETQYF
. | TRBJ2-7 | 13 | TRBV15 | . | TGTGCCACCAGCACAGGGGACTCCGGGGAGCAGTACTTC | CATSTGDSGEQYF
. | TRBJ2-1 | 17 | TRBV12-3/TRBV12-4 | . | TGTGCCAGCAGGGGGAAGCTGAGCCGAGACTACTACAATGAGCAGTTCTTC | CASRGKLSRDYYNEQFF
TRBD1 | TRBJ2-7 | 15 | TRBV11-2 | few | TGTGCCAGCAGCTTAGATGGGACAGGGTCAGGCGAGCAGTACTTC | CASSLDGTGSGEQYF
TRBD2 | TRBJ2-1 | 19 | TRBV7-8 | . | TGTGCCAGCAGCTTAACACTAGCGGGGAGCCCGGCGGTCTACAATGAGCAGTTCTTC | CASSLTLAGSPAVYNEQFF
. | TRBJ1-5 | 14 | TRBV6-5 | . | TGTGCCAGCAGTTACGAGAGGGGAAACCAGCCCCAGCATTTT | CASSYERGNQPQHF
TRBD2 | TRBJ2-3 | 16 | TRBV12-3/TRBV12-4 | . | TGTGCCAGCAGTTTATTTAGCGGGGGCCTCACAGATACGCAGTATTTT | CASSLFSGGLTDTQYF
. | TRBJ2-5 | 15 | TRBV19 | . | TGTGCCAGTAGGGTATCAGGTACCAGCAGGGAGACCCAGTACTTC | CASRVSGTSRETQYF
TRBD2 | TRBJ2-1 | 15 | TRBV15 | few | TGTGCCACCAGCCTCCCGGCTAGCGGCGACAATGAGCAGTTCTTC | CATSLPASGDNEQFF
. | TRBJ1-2 | 12 | TRBV6-5 | few | TGTGCCAGCAGTTACGGAGGGAATGGCTACACCTTC | CASSYGGNGYTF
. | TRBJ1-1 | 14 | TRBV29-1 | . | TGCAGCGTTGAAGACGGGGCGGTGAACACTGAAGCTTTCTTT | CSVEDGAVNTEAFF
. | TRBJ2-7 | 16 | TRBV20-1 | few | TGCAGTGCTAGTATCCGAAGCTGGGGCTTCACCTACGAGCAGTACTTC | CSASIRSWGFTYEQYF
. | TRBJ1-2 | 12 | TRBV7-2 | . | TGTGCCAGCAGCTTCCCCGCGGGTGGCTACACCTTC | CASSFPAGGYTF
. | TRBJ2-7 | 15 | TRBV7-2 | . | TGTGCCAGCAGCTTAAACGACGGGACGGCCTACGAGCAGTACTTC | CASSLNDGTAYEQYF
TRBD1 | TRBJ2-7 | 16 | TRBV20-1 | . | TGCAGTGCTAGCAATATCCTAGGACAGGGGGCCGGGGAGCAGTACTTC | CSASNILGQGAGEQYF
. | TRBJ2-1 | 18 | TRBV18 | . | TGTGCCAGCTCACCTTCCGGTTCTCCCACCCCCTCCTACAATGAGCAGTTCTTC | CASSPSGSPTPSYNEQFF
. | TRBJ1-6 | 13 | TRBV10-3 | . | TGTGCCATCAGTGTTGAGGTTCACTCACCCCTCCACTTT | CAISVEVHSPLHF
. | TRBJ2-7 | 12 | TRBV29-1 | . | TGCAGCGTTTGCCGGGGTTCCTACGAGCAGTACTTC | CSVCRGSYEQYF
. | TRBJ1-2 | 17 | TRBV11-2 | . | TGTGCCAGCAGCTTAAAACACAAAGGGTTTGTTAGCTATGGCTACACCTTC | CASSLKHKGFVSYGYTF
. | TRBJ2-7 | 13 | TRBV2 | many | TGTGCCAGCAGTGAACAGGGCCGGTACGAGCAGTACTTC | CASSEQGRYEQYF
TRBD2 | TRBJ2-7 | 15 | TRBV5-1 | once | TGCGCCAGTGAGCGGGATGGGCAGGATTACAATGAGCAGTACTTC | CASERDGQDYNEQYF
. | TRBJ2-3 | 18 | TRBV2 | . | TGTGCCAGCAGTGGGGACTTAGCGGTCGCTATTAGCACAGATACGCAGTATTTT | CASSGDLAVAISTDTQYF
. | TRBJ1-6 | 16 | TRBV15 | . | TGTGCCACCAGCAGAGATCAACAGATATATAATTCACCCCTCCACTTT | CATSRDQQIYNSPLHF
TRBD2 | TRBJ2-3 | 17 | TRBV7-8 | . | TGTGCCAGCAGCCACCCGGGGGAGGGCGAATACCCAGATACGCAGTATTTT | CASSHPGEGEYPDTQYF
. | TRBJ2-3 | 14 | TRBV4-3 | . | TGCGTCAGCAGCCTCGACCTAAGCACAGATACGCAGTATTTT | CVSSLDLSTDTQYF
TRBD1 | TRBJ2-7 | 15 | TRBV10-1 | many | TGTGCCAGCAGTGAGTCCGGGACAGGGTCCTACGAGCAGTACTTC | CASSESGTGSYEQYF
TRBD1 | TRBJ1-4 | 14 | TRBV6-5 | . | TGTGCCAGCAGTCTCGGGACAGGGGAAGAAAAACTGTTTTTT | CASSLGTGEEKLFF
. | TRBJ1-1 | 12 | TRBV24-1 | few | TGTGCCACCAGTGATGGGGGCACTGAAGCTTTCTTT | CATSDGGTEAFF